This TCR beta chain emerged from a study of cytomegalovirus exposure and HLA in healthy donors. Whole-study results and caveats: CMV serostatus was the only immune exposure information that was available. In a later analysis, TCR beta V- and J-gene trimming was associated with a missense DCLRE1C variant. TCR sequences were mostly rare, though some public TCRs occurred in many donors.

The PCR was carried out with 60 Vbeta primers and 13 Jbeta primers. Original handling: Around 11 million shared chains were among the approximately 80 million unique TCR beta chains that a later analysis counted. Some clones are missing from TCRdb's copy, which holds only in-frame ones; the method was immunoSEQ multiplex PCR. Clonal size and the V and J genes are those of that table, whereas D and trimming came from the DNA. The sample contains some 140,000 clones, around 77% of which appear only once. This clone has more than one count but fewer than ten. As yet, its antigen is unknown. Trimming removed 4 bases at V and 6 bases at J, with 16 bases between. This CDR3 is built from 15 residues. Germline assignment: CDR1 SGHRS and CDR2 YFSETQ.

Sequencing used PBMCs. The receptor was derived from a man aged 25-40 years in good health and CMV-seronegative. The rearrangement joins TRBV5-1 to TRBJ1-4; TRBD1 might be the D (6 bases). In nucleotides, the CDR3 is TGCGCCAGCAGCACGGGGACAACAAGCGATGAAAAACTGTTTTTT. It encodes CASSTGTTSDEKLFF.